A selection of T cell receptor beta chains follows, all from one sample in a study of T cells after somatic rescue of genetic block. Generated by immunoSEQ multiplex PCR, the TCRdb table keeps only in-frame clones and is missing some. The sample carries around 57,000 clones, about 96% recorded once. The sample was peripheral blood mononuclear cells (PBMCs). The receptor source for this set is a child under two years old. CDR3s include the opening cysteine and the closing phenylalanine or tryptophan. Each record gives: clone size, D gene, J gene, V gene, CDR3 protein, CDR3 DNA. The D gene is left open where the match is weak. Rows give clone size only sometimes, using once, few, many, or a class for an expanded clone.

NA | NA | TRBJ2-5 | TRBV29-1 | CSVASARRETQYF | TGCAGCGTTGCTAGCGCACGGAGGGAGACCCAGTACTTC
NA | NA | TRBJ1-1 | TRBV5-1 | CASSLARGNTEAFF | TGCGCCAGCAGCTTGGCCAGGGGGAACACTGAAGCTTTCTTT
NA | TRBD2 | TRBJ2-1 | TRBV19 | CASSLAGIRNEQFF | TGTGCCAGTAGTCTAGCGGGGATTAGGAATGAGCAGTTCTTC
NA | TRBD1 | TRBJ1-2 | TRBV11-1 | CASSLDRAGGGYGYTF | TGTGCCAGCAGCTTAGATCGCGCAGGGGGCGGCTATGGCTACACCTTC
NA | TRBD2 | TRBJ2-6 | TRBV6-4 | CASSENGGGSSGANVLTF | TGTGCCAGCAGTGAGAATGGCGGGGGGAGCTCTGGGGCCAACGTCCTGACTTTC
NA | NA | TRBJ1-1 | TRBV29-1 | CSVAVRDGFTEAFF | TGCAGCGTGGCTGTCCGGGACGGATTCACTGAAGCTTTCTTT
once | NA | TRBJ1-1 | TRBV6-6 | CASIFSGGDTEAFF | TGTGCCAGCATATTCTCAGGTGGCGACACTGAAGCTTTCTTT
NA | TRBD2 | TRBJ2-1 | TRBV7-3 | CASSLTASGRSNEQFF | TGTGCCAGCAGCTTAACGGCTAGCGGGAGATCCAATGAGCAGTTCTTC
NA | TRBD1 | TRBJ2-5 | TRBV7-2 | CASSQGQGGETQYF | TGTGCCAGCAGCCAGGGACAGGGGGGGGAGACCCAGTACTTC
NA | NA | TRBJ2-3 | TRBV7-3 | CASSLSGTDTQYF | TGTGCCAGCAGCTTAAGTGGCACAGATACGCAGTATTTT
NA | NA | TRBJ2-2 | TRBV7-7 | CASSPRRGEGNTGELFF | TGTGCCAGCAGCCCCCGGCGGGGAGAGGGTAACACCGGGGAGCTGTTTTTT
NA | NA | TRBJ1-2 | TRBV25-1 | CASSEEGGYTF | TGTGCCAGCAGTGAAGAGGGTGGCTACACCTTC
NA | TRBD1 | TRBJ2-7 | TRBV5-1 | CASSPGQTYEQYF | TGCGCCAGCAGCCCGGGACAGACCTACGAGCAGTACTTC
NA | NA | TRBJ1-2 | TRBV7-8 | CASSSLFRATNYGYTF | TGTGCCAGCAGCTCCCTATTCCGGGCAACAAACTATGGCTACACCTTC
NA | NA | TRBJ2-5 | TRBV10-3 | CAISAPREGRGTQYF | TGTGCCATCAGTGCCCCGCGAGAGGGGCGCGGGACCCAGTACTTC
NA | NA | TRBJ1-3 | TRBV30 | CAWSGETGFSGNTIYF | TGTGCCTGGAGTGGTGAGACAGGCTTCTCTGGAAACACCATATATTTT
once | TRBD1 | TRBJ1-2 | TRBV6-5 | CASSRTGFYGYTF | TGTGCCAGCAGTCGGACAGGGTTCTATGGCTACACCTTC
NA | NA | TRBJ1-2 | TRBV15 | CATSRGVGPNYGYTF | TGTGCCACCAGCAGAGGGGTGGGGCCCAACTATGGCTACACCTTC
once | TRBD2 | TRBJ2-5 | TRBV10-3 | CAIRKGLAGETQYF | TGTGCCATCAGGAAGGGACTAGCGGGAGAGACCCAGTACTTC
NA | TRBD2 | TRBJ2-5 | TRBV4-1 | CASSQGGSGRLSAQYF | TGCGCCAGCAGCCAAGGCGGTAGCGGGAGGCTCTCCGCCCAGTACTTC
NA | TRBD1 | TRBJ2-1 | TRBV18 | CASSSTPGQGAGGAYNEQFF | TGTGCCAGCTCATCCACACCCGGACAGGGGGCTGGCGGAGCCTACAATGAGCAGTTCTTC
NA | NA | TRBJ2-5 | TRBV6-5 | CASSYYAGETQYF | TGTGCCAGCAGTTACTACGCTGGCGAGACCCAGTACTTC
NA | TRBD1 | TRBJ2-5 | TRBV9 | CASSSGGGYGETQYF | TGTGCCAGCAGCTCAGGGGGTGGGTACGGGGAGACCCAGTACTTC
NA | TRBD1 | TRBJ1-2 | TRBV25-1 | CASSGRPSTGGGYGYTF | TGTGCCAGCAGTGGCCGCCCATCCACAGGGGGAGGCTATGGCTACACCTTC
NA | NA | TRBJ1-2 | TRBV28 | CASSLTTNYGYTF | TGTGCCAGCAGTTTGACAACTAACTATGGCTACACCTTC
NA | TRBD2 | TRBJ2-3 | TRBV4-2 | CASSQEGLAGGADTQYF | TGTGCCAGCAGCCAAGAGGGACTAGCGGGAGGGGCAGATACGCAGTATTTT
NA | TRBD1 | TRBJ1-3 | TRBV10-2 | CASSPGQGLPGNTIYF | TGCGCCAGCAGTCCGGGACAGGGGTTACCTGGAAACACCATATATTTT
NA | TRBD1 | TRBJ2-7 | TRBV9 | CASSEGAPLTYEQYF | TGTGCCAGCAGCGAGGGGGCCCCACTTACCTACGAGCAGTACTTC
NA | NA | TRBJ1-3 | TRBV15 | CATSRERGAGAGNTIYF | TGTGCCACCAGCAGAGAGCGGGGGGCCGGGGCTGGAAACACCATATATTTT